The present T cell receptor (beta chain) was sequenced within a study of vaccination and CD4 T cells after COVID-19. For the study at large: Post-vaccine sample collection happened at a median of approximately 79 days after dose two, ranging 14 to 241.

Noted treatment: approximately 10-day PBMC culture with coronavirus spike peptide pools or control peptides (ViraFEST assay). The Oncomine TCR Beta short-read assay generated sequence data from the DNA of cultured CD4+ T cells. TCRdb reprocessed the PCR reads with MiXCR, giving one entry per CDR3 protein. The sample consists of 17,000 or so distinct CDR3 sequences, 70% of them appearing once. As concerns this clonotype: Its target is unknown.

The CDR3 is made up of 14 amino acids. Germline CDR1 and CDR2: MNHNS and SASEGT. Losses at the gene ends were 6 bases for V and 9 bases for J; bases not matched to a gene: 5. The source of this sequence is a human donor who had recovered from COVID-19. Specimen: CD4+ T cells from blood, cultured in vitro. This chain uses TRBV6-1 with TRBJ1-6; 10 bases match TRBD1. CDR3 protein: CASSPGQGVSPLHF. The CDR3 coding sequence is TGTGCCAGCAGCCCAGGACAGGGGGTTTCACCCCTCCACTTT.